One and the same sample provided the 6 T cell receptor beta chains below, sequenced in a study of T cell repertoires in cytomegalovirus infection. TCRdb ran MiXCR on the reads and lists one entry per CDR3 protein. The repertoire holds some 170,000 distinct CDR3 sequences, with approximately 18% as singletons. The source material was CD8+ T cells from PBMCs. Source of these receptors: a human donor in good health (CMV status not recorded). Some clones in this sample may be carry-over from other donors' samples.

The V gene is TRBV28, the J gene TRBJ2-5; no clear D. Trimming cost V 3 bases and J 1 base, with 6 bases left between them. The CDR3 runs to 13 residues. Per the germline V gene, CDR1 is MDHEN and CDR2 is SYDVKM. The CDR3 nucleotides are TGTGCCAGCAGTTTTTTCTCCCAAGAGACCCAGTACTTC. This sequence encodes CASSFFSQETQYF.

The chain is built from TRBV29-1 and TRBJ2-2; D may correspond to TRBD1 or TRBD2 (5 bases each). V lost 3 bases and J lost 0, with 11 bases in between. The CDR3 is 15 amino acids. CDR1 is SQVTM, CDR2 ANQGSEA, per germline. CDR3 in DNA: TGCAGCGTTGAGGGCCAGGGACCGAACACCGGGGAGCTGTTTTTT. This gives the protein CSVEGQGPNTGELFF.

The CDR3 region is CASSYSILAGAYNEQFF. In DNA, the CDR3 is TGTGCCAGCAGTTACTCCATTCTAGCGGGGGCCTACAATGAGCAGTTCTTC. This sequence joins TRBV6-2 or TRBV6-3 and TRBJ2-1; 10 nucleotides agree with TRBD2. Germline V lookup: CDR1 MNHEY, CDR2 SVGEGT. Trimming at V came to 0 bases and at J to 2 bases, leaving 4 bases not matched to a gene. CDR3 length equals 17 residues.

This chain uses TRBV20-1 with TRBJ1-3; D is unresolved. Germline loops: CDR1 DFQATT, CDR2 SNEGSKA (reference sequence). The V end was cut by 1 base, the J end by 0 bases, with 13 bases between. The CDR3 spans 16 residues. The CDR3 DNA reads TGCAGTGCTAGAGTGAGATCAGAGAGCTCTGGAAACACCATATATTTT. Its translation: CSARVRSESSGNTIYF.

This clonotype was detected only a few times. J is TRBJ2-1 and V is TRBV11-2; perhaps D is TRBD1 or TRBD2 (5 bases each). CDR1 is SGHAT, CDR2 FQNNGV, per germline. V was trimmed by 5 bases and J by 4 bases, leaving 15 bases between them. CDR3 size: 15 residues. CDR3 DNA: TGTGCCAGCAGCCCTATTCTAGCAGGGTACAATGAGCAGTTCTTC. This codes for CASSPILAGYNEQFF.

The V gene is TRBV4-1, the J gene TRBJ2-1, with 8 positions matching TRBD2. With V trimmed by 0 bases and J by 3 bases, 7 bases remained unmatched. CDR1 MGHRA and CDR2 YSYEKL come from the germline V gene. The CDR3 contains 17 residues. CDR3 in DNA: TGCGCCAGCAGCCAAGATGCGGCGGGGGGACTCTACAATGAGCAGTTCTTC. Translation: CASSQDAAGGLYNEQFF.